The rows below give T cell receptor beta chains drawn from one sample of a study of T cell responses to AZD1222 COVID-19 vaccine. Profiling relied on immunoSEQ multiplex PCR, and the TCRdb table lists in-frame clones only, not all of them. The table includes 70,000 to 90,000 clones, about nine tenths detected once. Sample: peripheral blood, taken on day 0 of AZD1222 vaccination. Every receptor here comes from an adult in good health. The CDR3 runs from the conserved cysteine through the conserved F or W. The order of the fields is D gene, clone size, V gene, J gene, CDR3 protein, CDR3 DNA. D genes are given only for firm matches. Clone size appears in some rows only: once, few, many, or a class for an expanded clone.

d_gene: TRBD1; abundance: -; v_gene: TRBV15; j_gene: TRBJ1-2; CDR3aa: CATSRGDRDFGGYTF; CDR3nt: TGTGCCACCAGCAGAGGAGACAGGGACTTTGGTGGCTACACCTTC
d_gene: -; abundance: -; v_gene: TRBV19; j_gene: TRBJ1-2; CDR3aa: CASSDRAWGSYGYTF; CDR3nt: TGTGCCAGTAGTGACCGGGCCTGGGGCTCCTATGGCTACACCTTC
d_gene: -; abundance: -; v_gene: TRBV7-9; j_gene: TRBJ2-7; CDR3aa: CASSAGGREFYEQYF; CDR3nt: TGTGCCAGCAGCGCCGGGGGGCGGGAGTTCTACGAGCAGTACTTC
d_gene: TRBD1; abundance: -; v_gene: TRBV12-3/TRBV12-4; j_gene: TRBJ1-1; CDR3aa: CASIFRGRTEAFF; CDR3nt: TGTGCCAGCATCTTCAGGGGGCGCACTGAAGCTTTCTTT
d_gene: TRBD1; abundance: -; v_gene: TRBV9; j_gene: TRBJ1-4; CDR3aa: CASSVEGTGNEKLFF; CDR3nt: TGTGCCAGCAGCGTAGAAGGGACAGGGAATGAAAAACTGTTTTTT
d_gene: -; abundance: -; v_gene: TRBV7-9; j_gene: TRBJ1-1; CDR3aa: CASSEGWGLNTEAFF; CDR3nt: TGTGCCAGCAGTGAAGGATGGGGGCTGAACACTGAAGCTTTCTTT
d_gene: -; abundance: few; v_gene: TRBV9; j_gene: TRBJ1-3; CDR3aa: CASSTTGSGNTIYF; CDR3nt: TGTGCCAGCAGCACTACCGGCTCTGGAAACACCATATATTTT
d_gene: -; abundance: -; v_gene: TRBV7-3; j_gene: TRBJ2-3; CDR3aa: CASSLGDRTQYF; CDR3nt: TGTGCCAGCAGCCTAGGGGATCGGACGCAGTATTTT
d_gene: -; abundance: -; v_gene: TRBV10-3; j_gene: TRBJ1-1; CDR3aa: CAISAMNTEAFF; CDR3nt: TGTGCCATCAGTGCCATGAACACTGAAGCTTTCTTT
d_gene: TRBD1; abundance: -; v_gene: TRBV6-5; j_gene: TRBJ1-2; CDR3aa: CASITGTGLGYTF; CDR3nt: TGTGCCAGCATTACCGGGACAGGGTTAGGCTACACCTTC
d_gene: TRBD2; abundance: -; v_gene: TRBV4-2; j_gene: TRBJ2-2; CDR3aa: CASSPGTSGRNTGELFF; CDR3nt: TGTGCCAGCAGCCCCGGGACTAGCGGGAGGAACACCGGGGAGCTGTTTTTT
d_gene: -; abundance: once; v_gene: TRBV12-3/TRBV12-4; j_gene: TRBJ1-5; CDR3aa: CASRARGASQHF; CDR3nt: TGTGCCAGCAGGGCCCGGGGGGCGTCTCAGCATTTT
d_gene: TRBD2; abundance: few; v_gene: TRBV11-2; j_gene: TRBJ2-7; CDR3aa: CASSNLKTSGYYEQYF; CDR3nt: TGTGCCAGCAGCAACTTAAAGACTAGCGGCTACTACGAGCAGTACTTC
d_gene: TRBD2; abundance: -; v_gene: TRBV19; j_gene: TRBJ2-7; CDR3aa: CASSMGSGGSSYEQYF; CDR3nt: TGTGCCAGTAGTATGGGCAGCGGGGGGAGCTCCTACGAGCAGTACTTC
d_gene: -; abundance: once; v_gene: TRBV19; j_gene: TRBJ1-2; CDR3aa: CASSIQQGSRAGDTF; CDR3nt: TGTGCCAGTAGTATTCAGCAGGGCTCCCGAGCCGGTGACACCTTC
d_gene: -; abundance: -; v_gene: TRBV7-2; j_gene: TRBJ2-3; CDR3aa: CASSFPPGDITDTQYF; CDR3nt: TGTGCCAGCAGCTTCCCTCCAGGGGACATCACAGATACGCAGTATTTT
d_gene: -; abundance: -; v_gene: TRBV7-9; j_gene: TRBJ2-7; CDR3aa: CASSLEGFQQYF; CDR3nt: TGTGCCAGCAGCTTAGAGGGATTCCAGCAGTACTTC
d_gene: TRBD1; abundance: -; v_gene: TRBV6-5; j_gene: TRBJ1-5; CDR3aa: CASRGTGGQPQHF; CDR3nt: TGTGCCAGCAGAGGGACAGGGGGGCAGCCCCAGCATTTT
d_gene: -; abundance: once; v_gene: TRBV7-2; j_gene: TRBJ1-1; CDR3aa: CASSLGGWTEAFF; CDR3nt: TGTGCCAGCAGCTTAGGGGGCTGGACTGAAGCTTTCTTT
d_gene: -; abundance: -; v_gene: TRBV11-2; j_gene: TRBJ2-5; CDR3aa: CASSLGRGGETQYF; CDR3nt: TGTGCCAGCAGCTTAGGTAGGGGTGGAGAGACCCAGTACTTC
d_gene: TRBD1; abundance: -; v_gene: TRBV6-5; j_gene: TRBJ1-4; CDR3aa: CASSQGGTNEKLFF; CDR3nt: TGTGCCAGCAGCCAGGGGGGAACTAATGAAAAACTGTTTTTT
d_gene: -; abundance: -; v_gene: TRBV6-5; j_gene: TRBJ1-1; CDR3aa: CASRPGDRNTEAFF; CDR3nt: TGTGCCAGCAGACCCGGGGACCGGAACACTGAAGCTTTCTTT
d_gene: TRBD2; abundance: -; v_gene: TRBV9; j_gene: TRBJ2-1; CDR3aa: CASSVRLAEMQFF; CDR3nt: TGTGCCAGCAGCGTCCGACTAGCGGAAATGCAGTTCTTC
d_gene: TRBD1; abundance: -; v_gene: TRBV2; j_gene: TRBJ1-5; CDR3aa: CASSRTGEGYSNQPQHF; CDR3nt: TGTGCCAGCAGTAGGACAGGGGAGGGTTATAGCAATCAGCCCCAGCATTTT
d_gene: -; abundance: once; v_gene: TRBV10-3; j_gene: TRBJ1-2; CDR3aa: CAISEWGANYGYTF; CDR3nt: TGTGCCATCAGTGAGTGGGGAGCTAACTATGGCTACACCTTC
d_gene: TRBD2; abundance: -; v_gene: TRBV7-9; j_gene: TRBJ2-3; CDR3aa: CASSLGKSGNYADTQYF; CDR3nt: TGTGCCAGCAGCTTAGGAAAGAGCGGGAATTACGCAGATACGCAGTATTTT
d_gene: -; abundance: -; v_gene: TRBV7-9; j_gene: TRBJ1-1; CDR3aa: CASSLEGSAEAFF; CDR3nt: TGTGCCAGCAGCTTAGAGGGATCAGCTGAAGCTTTCTTT
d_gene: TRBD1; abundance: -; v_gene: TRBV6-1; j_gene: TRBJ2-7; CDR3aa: CASRDRAYEQYF; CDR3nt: TGTGCCAGCCGGGACAGAGCCTACGAGCAGTACTTC
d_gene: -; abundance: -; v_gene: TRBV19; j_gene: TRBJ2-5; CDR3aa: CASSSRRNQETQYF; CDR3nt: TGTGCCAGTAGTTCCCGGAGGAACCAAGAGACCCAGTACTTC
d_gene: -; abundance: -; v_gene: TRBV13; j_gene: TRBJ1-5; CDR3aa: CASSLGRNNQPQHF; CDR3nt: TGTGCCAGCAGCTTAGGACGGAACAATCAGCCCCAGCATTTT
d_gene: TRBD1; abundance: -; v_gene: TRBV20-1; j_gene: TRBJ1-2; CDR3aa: CSASYQGAGYGYTF; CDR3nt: TGCAGTGCCAGTTATCAGGGGGCTGGCTATGGCTACACCTTC
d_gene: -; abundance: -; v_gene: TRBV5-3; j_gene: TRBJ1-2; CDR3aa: CARSCGEYGYTF; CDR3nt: TGTGCCAGAAGTTGCGGGGAATATGGCTACACCTTC
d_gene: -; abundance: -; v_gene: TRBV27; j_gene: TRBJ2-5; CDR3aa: CASSHQRDLWTQYF; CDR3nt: TGTGCCAGCAGCCACCAAAGGGACTTATGGACCCAGTACTTC
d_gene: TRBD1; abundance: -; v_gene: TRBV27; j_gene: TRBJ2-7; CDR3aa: CASSFRDRASYEQYF; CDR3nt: TGTGCCAGCAGTTTTCGGGACAGAGCCTCCTACGAGCAGTACTTC
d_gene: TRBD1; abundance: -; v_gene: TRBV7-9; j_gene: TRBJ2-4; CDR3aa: CASSQLQGAKKYF; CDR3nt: TGTGCCAGCAGCCAACTGCAGGGGGCAAAAAAGTACTTC
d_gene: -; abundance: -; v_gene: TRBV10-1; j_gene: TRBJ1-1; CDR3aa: CASSDLITGDTEAFF; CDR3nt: TGCGCCAGCAGTGACCTCATAACTGGGGACACTGAAGCTTTCTTT
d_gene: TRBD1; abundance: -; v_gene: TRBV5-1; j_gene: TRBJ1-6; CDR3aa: CASSLGIPGTGNSPLHF; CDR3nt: TGCGCCAGCAGCTTGGGAATCCCCGGGACAGGGAATTCACCCCTCCACTTT
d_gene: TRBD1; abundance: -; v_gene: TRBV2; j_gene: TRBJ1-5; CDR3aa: CASSRGTGGQPQHF; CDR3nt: TGTGCCAGCAGTAGGGGGACAGGCGGGCAGCCCCAGCATTTT
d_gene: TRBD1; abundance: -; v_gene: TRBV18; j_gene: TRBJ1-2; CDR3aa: CASSLNPSGQGAYGYTF; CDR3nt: TGTGCCAGCTCACTCAACCCCTCAGGGCAGGGGGCTTATGGCTACACCTTC
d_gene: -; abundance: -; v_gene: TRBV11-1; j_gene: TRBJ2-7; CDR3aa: CASSPKSGTYTYEQYF; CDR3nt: TGTGCCAGCAGCCCGAAATCCGGGACCTACACCTACGAGCAGTACTTC
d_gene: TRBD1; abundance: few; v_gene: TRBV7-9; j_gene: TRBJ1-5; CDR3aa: CASSLAGGAVGPQHF; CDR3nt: TGTGCCAGCAGCTTAGCAGGGGGCGCGGTAGGGCCCCAGCATTTT
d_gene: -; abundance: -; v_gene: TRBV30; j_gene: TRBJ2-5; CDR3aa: CAWVRTVQETQYF; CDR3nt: TGTGCCTGGGTGCGGACCGTCCAAGAGACCCAGTACTTC
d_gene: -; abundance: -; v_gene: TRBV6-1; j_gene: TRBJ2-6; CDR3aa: CASSEKTSSGANVLTF; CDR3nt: TGTGCCAGCAGTGAAAAGACTAGCTCTGGGGCCAACGTCCTGACTTTC
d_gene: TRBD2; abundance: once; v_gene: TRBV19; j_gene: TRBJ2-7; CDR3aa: CASSIASGGYEQYF; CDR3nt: TGTGCCAGTAGTATAGCTAGCGGGGGCTACGAGCAGTACTTC
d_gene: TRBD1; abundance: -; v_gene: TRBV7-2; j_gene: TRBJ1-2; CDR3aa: CASSISGTGAYGYTF; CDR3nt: TGTGCCAGCAGCATTTCGGGGACAGGGGCCTATGGCTACACCTTC
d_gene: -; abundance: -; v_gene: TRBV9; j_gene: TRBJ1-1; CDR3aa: CASSVEGRGNTEAFF; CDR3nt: TGTGCCAGCAGCGTAGAAGGAAGGGGAAACACTGAAGCTTTCTTT
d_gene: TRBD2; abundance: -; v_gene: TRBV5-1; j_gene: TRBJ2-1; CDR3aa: CASSAGLAGYNEQFF; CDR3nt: TGCGCCAGCAGCGCAGGACTAGCGGGATATAATGAGCAGTTCTTC
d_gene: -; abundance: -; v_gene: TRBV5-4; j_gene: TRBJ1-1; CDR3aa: CASSLDLRGGMNTEAFF; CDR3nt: TGTGCCAGCAGCTTGGACCTCCGGGGGGGTATGAACACTGAAGCTTTCTTT